The 21 T cell receptor beta chains in this list originate from one sample, sequenced in a study of regulatory T cells in long-lasting Graves disease (dated by TCRdb to 2020 to 2022). The time point label, as the study defines it: newly diagnosed GD, antithyroid drugs for less than 3 months. RNA was extracted from PBMCs in TRIzol for both TCR sequencing and RNA sequencing. The protocol used for the library was multiplex PCR. Sequencing relied on an Illumina HiSeq 4000. To build TCR beta libraries, CDR3 regions were amplified by Arm-PCR using iRepertoire HTBI primers. In TCRdb, the public reads were trimmed at Q25 with fastp and aligned with MiXCR, with productive beta chains retained. Merged by CDR3 protein, the rows form single entries marked with the most common genes and DNA. The sample contains 250,000 to 400,000 distinct CDR3 sequences, about a sixth of them found a single time. The leading ten clones occupy roughly 35% of the sample.

Sequenced material: peripheral blood mononuclear cells (PBMCs), taken at new diagnosis, from a patient treated with antithyroid drugs. These TCRs come from a female donor with Graves disease.

In this sample, this clonotype turned up many times. This sequence joins TRBV27 and TRBJ1-1; 9 positions agree with TRBD1. CDR1 is MNHEY and CDR2 is SMNVEV in the germline V gene (reference sequence). The CDR3 has 18 amino acids. J gave up 0 bases and V 6 bases, and 14 bases lay outside the gene matches. CDR3 coding DNA: TGTGCCAGCAGCTCGGGGTTGGGACAGGGATTAGTGAACACTGAAGCTTTCTTT. Translating it yields CASSSGLGQGLVNTEAFF.

This clonotype was recorded many times. CDR3 bases: TGTGCCAGCAGCAAAAATCAAGAGACCCAGTACTTC. Translated: CASSKNQETQYF. V usage is TRBV7-8 and J usage is TRBJ2-5; D not resolved. The CDR3 is 12 residues long. V lost 5 bases to trimming and J lost 2 bases, with 6 bases between them. The germline V gene encodes CDR1 SGHVS and CDR2 FQNEAQ.

This clonotype was detected many times. The chain uses TRBV25-1 and TRBJ2-3; 9 bases agree with TRBD2. In germline, CDR1 is MGHDK, CDR2 SYGVNS. V shed 8 bases and J 2 bases; nucleotides not matched to a gene: 14. This CDR3 spans 17 amino acids. The CDR3 DNA reads as TGTGCCAGCCCACATTCGCGGGAGGGGTGGTACACAGATACGCAGTATTTT. Translation gives CASPHSREGWYTDTQYF.

The chain links TRBV20-1 to TRBJ2-2, with D perhaps TRBD2 (6 bases). Germline loops: CDR1 DFQATT, CDR2 SNEGSKA (reference sequence). This CDR3 region has 14 residues. Trimming took off 6 bases at V and 1 base at J, with 12 bases between the two ends. The DNA of the CDR3 is TGCAGTGCCCAATTGGGGGGGAACACCGGGGAGCTGTTTTTT. Residues: CSAQLGGNTGELFF.

The J gene is TRBJ1-1, the V gene TRBV28, with TRBD1 matching 7 bases. The CDR3 length is 13 residues. The J segment lost 3 bases and the V segment lost 8 bases, leaving 6 bases of the junction unmatched. Germline lookup yields CDR1 MDHEN and CDR2 SYDVKM. CDR3 sequence: CASRDRVDTEAFF. The CDR3 DNA sequence: TGTGCCAGCCGCGACAGGGTGGACACTGAAGCTTTCTTT.

About this clonotype itself: A read error is possible here, since a much larger clone lies one base away. The rearrangement joins TRBV7-9 to TRBJ2-1; perhaps TRBD2 as D (6 bases). V was clipped by 1 base and J by 2 bases, with 15 bases between them. The germline V gene encodes CDR1 SEHNR and CDR2 FQNEAQ (reference sequence). The CDR3 runs 17 residues. The chain's CDR3 is CASSLVSGGSPYNEQFF. CDR3 nucleotides: TGTGCCAGCAGCTTAGTGTCCGGGGGTAGCCCCTACAATGAGCAGTTCTTC.

The chain combines TRBV12-3 or TRBV12-4 with TRBJ1-2, with D maybe TRBD1 (6 bases). V lost 6 bases and J 7 bases, leaving 24 bases between the germline ends. The CDR3 runs 16 residues. The CDR3 bases are TGTGCCAGCAGCCTAAGGGGGATGGGAGGGGCTCGTGGCTACACCTTC. This codes for CASSLRGMGGARGYTF.

This clonotype was counted at least ten times. The V and J genes are TRBV11-2 and TRBJ2-3; D may be TRBD1 (5 bases). The length of the CDR3 is 14 residues. Trimming left V 5 bases short and J 5 bases short, with 14 bases between. CDR1 is SGHAT and CDR2 is FQNNGV in the germline V gene. The CDR3 reads CASSEQGLGDTQYF. For the CDR3, the DNA is TGTGCCAGCAGCGAGCAGGGATTGGGAGATACGCAGTATTTT.

V gene TRBV12-3 or TRBV12-4 combines with J gene TRBJ1-3; D might be TRBD1 (5 bases). V lost 4 bases to trimming and J lost 1 base, with 11 bases between them. This CDR3 region has 15 residues. The CDR3, as DNA: TGTGCCAGCAGTTCCCCGACAGAGTCTGGAAACACCATATATTTT. It is translated as CASSSPTESGNTIYF.

There are many counts of this clonotype. The V gene is TRBV10-2, the J gene TRBJ2-2; 7 bases are shared with TRBD2. V lost 8 bases, J lost 7 bases, and 4 bases stayed unmatched. The CDR3 length is 12 residues. Germline V gene data show CDR1 as WSHSY and CDR2 as SAAADI. The CDR3 DNA reads as TGCGCCAGCGTACGGGAGGACGGGGAGCTGTTTTTT. This gives the protein CASVREDGELFF.

In its sample, this clonotype was seen many times. The chain is built from TRBV27 and TRBJ2-2, with 14 bases matching TRBD2. The germline CDR1 and CDR2 sequences are MNHEY and SMNVEV (reference sequence). V lost 4 bases to trimming and J lost 0 bases; unmatched junction nucleotides: 1. This CDR3 has 17 residues. The CDR3 nucleotides read TGTGCCAGCAGTTCGGGACTAGCGGGAGCGAACACCGGGGAGCTGTTTTTT. Its protein product is CASSSGLAGANTGELFF.

The chain uses TRBV19 and TRBJ2-7, with TRBD2 matching over 9 bases. V shed 4 bases and J 2 bases; nucleotides not matched to a gene: 12. Germline-derived CDR1 and CDR2 are LNHDA and SQIVND (reference sequence). The CDR3 has 17 residues. Here the CDR3 reads CASSTRTSAVETYEQYF. CDR3 in DNA: TGTGCCAGTAGTACCCGGACTAGCGCAGTAGAAACCTACGAGCAGTACTTC.

This clonotype was seen ten or more times. The chain employs TRBV27 and TRBJ2-2, with TRBD2 identical over 8 bases. CDR1 MNHEY and CDR2 SMNVEV come from the germline V gene (reference sequence). CDR3 size: 14 residues. V shed 7 bases, J shed 7 bases, and the junction held 8 bases outside the gene matches. The DNA of the CDR3 is TGTGCCAGCAATTCCGGGACTAGTGGCGGGGAGCTGTTTTTT. Its translation: CASNSGTSGGELFF.

In the case of this clonotype: Being one base from a much bigger clone, this may be a read error. The conserved phenylalanine or tryptophan normally closing the CDR3 is absent here, so this likely arose from a read error. The V call is TRBV19, the J call TRBJ1-1; D is undetermined. Trimming took off 7 bases at V and 7 bases at J, with 16 bases between the two ends. The CDR3 extends over 13 amino acids. Germline-derived CDR1 and CDR2 are LNHDA and SQIVND (reference sequence). The CDR3 sequence is CASIFPGAGEAFS. CDR3 bases: TGTGCCAGTATTTTCCCCGGCGCGGGTGAAGCTTTCTCT.

The chain employs TRBV20-1 and TRBJ2-7; 7 bases agree with TRBD2. J lost 7 bases, V lost 5 bases, and 23 bases had no gene match. The CDR3 extends over 17 amino acids. CDR1 DFQATT and CDR2 SNEGSKA come from the germline V gene (reference sequence). CDR3 bases: TGCAGTGCTGGCCTCCGGGCGGGGGAGGGCTCCTACAATGAGCAGTACTTC. It specifies CSAGLRAGEGSYNEQYF.

This clonotype was detected many times. The V call is TRBV27, the J call TRBJ2-7; D is undetermined. The germline V and J ends were trimmed by 6 bases and 5 bases, with 20 bases remaining between them. CDR3 size: 15 residues. Germline CDR1 MNHEY, CDR2 SMNVEV (reference sequence). In DNA form, the CDR3 reads TGTGCCAGCAGCCATATCGACACTTGGGCGAACGAGCAGTACTTC. It yields the protein CASSHIDTWANEQYF.

A few counts support this clonotype. This rearrangement joins TRBV10-2 to TRBJ2-2; D uncertain. CDR3 length: 15 residues. Trimming left V 9 bases short and J 7 bases short, with 21 bases between. Germline V CDR1 and CDR2: WSHSY, SAAADI. The CDR3 coding sequence is TGCGCCAGGAGTAGGGTTACCCCGCAGGTCGGGGAGCTGTTTTTT. Protein sequence: CARSRVTPQVGELFF.

This clonotype was counted many times. V gene TRBV5-1 combines with J gene TRBJ2-7; tentatively, D is TRBD2 (5 bases). The CDR3 runs to 14 residues. Germline lookup yields CDR1 SGHRS and CDR2 YFSETQ. V was cut by 0 bases and J by 3 bases, with 10 bases left in between. The CDR3 sequence: CASSLVPGDYEQYF. In DNA form, the CDR3 reads TGCGCCAGCAGCTTGGTTCCCGGGGACTACGAGCAGTACTTC.

This clonotype was seen only a few times. The chain joins TRBV10-3 to TRBJ2-1; TRBD2 is a possible D gene (6 bases). Germline lookup yields CDR1 ENHRY and CDR2 SYGVKD. The V end was cut by 10 bases, the J end by 1 base, with 14 bases between. The CDR3 totals 14 residues. The CDR3 spells CATRGTSSYNEQFF. In nucleotides, the CDR3 is TGTGCCACGCGCGGGACCTCGTCCTACAATGAGCAGTTCTTC.

The gene calls are TRBV12-3 or TRBV12-4 and TRBJ2-7; D unclear. The CDR3 runs 14 residues. V shed 7 bases and J shed 2 bases, with 15 bases lying between them. The chain's CDR3 is CASTPDGNPYEQYF. For the CDR3, the DNA is TGTGCCAGCACCCCGGACGGAAACCCCTACGAGCAGTACTTC.

In this sample, this clonotype turned up many times. The chain employs TRBV6-1 and TRBJ2-7; a possible D gene is TRBD1 (6 bases). Germline CDR1 MNHNS, CDR2 SASEGT. Trimming cost V 7 bases and J 0 bases, with 13 bases left between them. The CDR3 runs 14 residues. The CDR3 region is CASILPGHSYEQYF. The CDR3 DNA is TGTGCCAGCATCCTCCCGGGACACTCCTACGAGCAGTACTTC.